The T cell receptor beta chain under discussion was sequenced for a study of PD-1 blockade in classical Hodgkin lymphoma. The overall study: Each patient was given nivolumab 3 mg/kg through a vein every 2 weeks.

This clone appeared a few times. Its specificity is unknown. General study findings and limits: Lower baseline TCR diversity was reported for newly diagnosed patients than for healthy donors.

As to time point: cycle 4 day 1 (C4D1), after more than five weeks of nivolumab. Each patient relapsed following autologous stem cell transplantation, and prior brentuximab vedotin exposure differed. Magnetic negative selection was used to purify CD4+ T cells from PBMCs that had been thawed. CDR3 length: 14 amino acids. V was cut by 7 bases and J by 7 bases, with 17 bases left in between. The germline CDR1 and CDR2 sequences are SNHLY and FYNNEI. Assay: immunoSEQ multiplex PCR; the TCRdb copy retains only in-frame clones and omits some. This repertoire shows under 30,000 clones, roughly 86% found once; its top ten account for approximately 0.43%.

This sample comprised CD4+ T cells from blood, obtained before the fourth cycle of nivolumab. The V and J genes are TRBV2 and TRBJ1-5; the D gene is possibly TRBD1 (6 bases). This sequence originates from a human donor with classical Hodgkin lymphoma. For the CDR3, the DNA is TGTGCCAGCAACCACATACAGGGCTCGCAGCCCCAGCATTTT. Translated, it gives CASNHIQGSQPQHF.